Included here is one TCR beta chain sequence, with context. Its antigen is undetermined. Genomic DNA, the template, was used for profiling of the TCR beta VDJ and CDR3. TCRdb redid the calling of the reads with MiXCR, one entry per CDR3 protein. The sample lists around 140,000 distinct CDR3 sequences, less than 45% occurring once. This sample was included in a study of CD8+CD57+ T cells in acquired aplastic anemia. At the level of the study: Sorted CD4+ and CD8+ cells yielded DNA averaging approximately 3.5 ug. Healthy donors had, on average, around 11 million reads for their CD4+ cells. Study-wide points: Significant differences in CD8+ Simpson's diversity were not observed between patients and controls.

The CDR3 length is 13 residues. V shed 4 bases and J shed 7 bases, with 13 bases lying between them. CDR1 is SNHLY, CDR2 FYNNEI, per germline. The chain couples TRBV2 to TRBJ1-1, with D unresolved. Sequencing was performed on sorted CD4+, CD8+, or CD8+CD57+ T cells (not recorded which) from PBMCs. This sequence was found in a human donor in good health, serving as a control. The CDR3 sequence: CASSVAAAVEAFF. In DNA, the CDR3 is TGTGCCAGCAGTGTAGCGGCGGCCGTTGAAGCTTTCTTT.